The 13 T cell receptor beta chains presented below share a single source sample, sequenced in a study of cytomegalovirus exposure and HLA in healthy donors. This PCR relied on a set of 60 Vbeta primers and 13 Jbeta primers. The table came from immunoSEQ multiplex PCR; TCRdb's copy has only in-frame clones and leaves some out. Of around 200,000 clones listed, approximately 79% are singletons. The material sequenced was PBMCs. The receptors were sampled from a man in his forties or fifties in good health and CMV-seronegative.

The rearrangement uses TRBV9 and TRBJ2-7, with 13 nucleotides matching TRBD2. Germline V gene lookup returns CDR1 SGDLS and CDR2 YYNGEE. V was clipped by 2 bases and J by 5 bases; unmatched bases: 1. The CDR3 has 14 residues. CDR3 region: CASSVTSGRHEQYF. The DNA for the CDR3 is TGTGCCAGCAGCGTGACTAGCGGGAGGCACGAGCAGTACTTC. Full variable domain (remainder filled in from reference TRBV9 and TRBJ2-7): DSGVTQTPKHLITATGQRVTLRCSPRSGDLSVYWYQQSLDQGLQFLIQYYNGEERAKGNILERFSAQQFPDLHSELNLSSLELGDSALYFCASSVTSGRHEQYFGPGTRLTVT.

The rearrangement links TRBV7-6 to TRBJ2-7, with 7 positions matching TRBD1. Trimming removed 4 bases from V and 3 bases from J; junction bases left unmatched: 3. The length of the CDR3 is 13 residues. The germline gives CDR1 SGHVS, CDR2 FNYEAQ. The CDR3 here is CASSSGDSYEQYF. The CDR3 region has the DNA TGTGCCAGCAGCTCCGGGGACAGCTACGAGCAGTACTTC. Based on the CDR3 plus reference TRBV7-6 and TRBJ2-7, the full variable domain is GAGVSQSPRYKVTKRGQDVALRCDPISGHVSLYWYRQALGQGPEFLTYFNYEAQQDKSGLPNDRFSAERPEGSISTLTIQRTEQRDSAMYRCASSSGDSYEQYFGPGTRLTVT.

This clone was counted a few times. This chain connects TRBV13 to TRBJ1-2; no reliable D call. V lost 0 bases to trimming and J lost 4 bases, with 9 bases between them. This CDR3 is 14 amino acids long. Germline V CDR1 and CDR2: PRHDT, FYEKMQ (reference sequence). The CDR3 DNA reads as TGTGCCAGCAGCTTAGGGCAGCTAGCCTATGGCTACACCTTC. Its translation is CASSLGQLAYGYTF.

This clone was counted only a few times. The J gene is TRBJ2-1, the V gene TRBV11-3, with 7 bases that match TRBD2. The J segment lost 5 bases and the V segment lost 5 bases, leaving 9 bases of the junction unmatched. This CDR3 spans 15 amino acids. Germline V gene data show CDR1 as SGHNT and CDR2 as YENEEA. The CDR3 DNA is TGTGCCAGCAGCCCCGCCAGCGGGAAGAACAATGAGCAGTTCTTC. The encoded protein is CASSPASGKNNEQFF. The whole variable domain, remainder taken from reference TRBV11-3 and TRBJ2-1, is EAGVVQSPRYKIIEKKQPVAFWCNPISGHNTLYWYLQNLGQGPELLIRYENEEAVDDSQLPKDRFSAERLKGVDSTLKIQPAELGDSAVYLCASSPASGKNNEQFFGPGTRLTVL.

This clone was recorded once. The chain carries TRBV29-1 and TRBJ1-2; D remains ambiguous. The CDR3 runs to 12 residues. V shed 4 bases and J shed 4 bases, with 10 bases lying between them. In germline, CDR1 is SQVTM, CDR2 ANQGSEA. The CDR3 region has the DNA TGCAGCGTTGTACAGCTTCCCTATGGCTACACCTTC. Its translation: CSVVQLPYGYTF.

CDR3 bases: TGTGCCAGCAGCTCAGGGTACACAGATACGCAGTATTTT. Its protein product is CASSSGYTDTQYF. The rearrangement links TRBV6-1 to TRBJ2-3, with D possibly matching TRBD1 (5 bases). Per germline, CDR1 MNHNS and CDR2 SASEGT. The CDR3 extends over 13 amino acids. The V end lost 6 bases, the J end lost 2 bases, and 9 bases lay between the germline ends.

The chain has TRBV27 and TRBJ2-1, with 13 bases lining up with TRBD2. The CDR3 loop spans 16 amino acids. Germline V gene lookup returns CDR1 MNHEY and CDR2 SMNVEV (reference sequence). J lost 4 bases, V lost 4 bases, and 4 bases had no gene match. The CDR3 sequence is CASSSGLAGPYNEQFF. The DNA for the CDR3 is TGTGCCAGCAGTTCGGGACTAGCGGGACCTTACAATGAGCAGTTCTTC.

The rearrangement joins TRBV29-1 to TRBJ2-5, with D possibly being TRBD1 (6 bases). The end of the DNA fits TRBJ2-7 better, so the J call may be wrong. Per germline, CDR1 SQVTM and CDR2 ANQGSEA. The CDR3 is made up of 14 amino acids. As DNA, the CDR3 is TGCAGCGTATTCCACCGGGGACAAGGGTACGAGCAGTACTTC. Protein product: CSVFHRGQGYEQYF.

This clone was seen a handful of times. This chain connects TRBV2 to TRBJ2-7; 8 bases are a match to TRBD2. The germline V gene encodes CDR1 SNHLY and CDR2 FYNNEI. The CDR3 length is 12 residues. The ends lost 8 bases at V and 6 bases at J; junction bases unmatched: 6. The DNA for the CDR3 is TGTGCCAGCGGATTACTAGCGGCCGAGCAGTACTTC. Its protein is CASGLLAAEQYF.

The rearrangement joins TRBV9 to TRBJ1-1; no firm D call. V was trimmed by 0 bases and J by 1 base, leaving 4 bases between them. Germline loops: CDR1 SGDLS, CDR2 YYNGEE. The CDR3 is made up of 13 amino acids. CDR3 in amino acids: CASSVAKNTEAFF. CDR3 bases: TGTGCCAGCAGCGTAGCCAAGAACACTGAAGCTTTCTTT. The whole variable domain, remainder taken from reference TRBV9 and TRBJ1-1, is DSGVTQTPKHLITATGQRVTLRCSPRSGDLSVYWYQQSLDQGLQFLIQYYNGEERAKGNILERFSAQQFPDLHSELNLSSLELGDSALYFCASSVAKNTEAFFGQGTRLTVV.

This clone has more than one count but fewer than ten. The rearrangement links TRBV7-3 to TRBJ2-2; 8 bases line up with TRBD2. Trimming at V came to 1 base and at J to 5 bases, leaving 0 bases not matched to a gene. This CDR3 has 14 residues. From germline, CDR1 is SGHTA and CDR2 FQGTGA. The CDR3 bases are TGTGCCAGCAGCTTAAGCGGGAGGACCGGGGAGCTGTTTTTT. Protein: CASSLSGRTGELFF.

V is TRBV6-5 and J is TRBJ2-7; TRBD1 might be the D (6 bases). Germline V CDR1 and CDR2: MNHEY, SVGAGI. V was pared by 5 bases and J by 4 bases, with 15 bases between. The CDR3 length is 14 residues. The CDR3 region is CASSGSDRTYEQYF. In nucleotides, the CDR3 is TGTGCCAGCAGTGGTAGCGACAGGACGTACGAGCAGTACTTC.

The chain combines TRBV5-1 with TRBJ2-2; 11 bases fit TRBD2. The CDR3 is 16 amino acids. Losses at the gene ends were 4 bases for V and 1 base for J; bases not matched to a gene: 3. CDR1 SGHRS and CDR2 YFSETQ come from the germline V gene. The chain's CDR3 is CASSVTSGVNTGELFF. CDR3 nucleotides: TGCGCCAGCAGCGTGACTAGCGGGGTGAACACCGGGGAGCTGTTTTTT.